The rows below give T cell receptor beta chains drawn from one sample of a study of a mutant IDH1 vaccine in newly diagnosed glioma. Data came from immunoSEQ multiplex PCR; TCRdb stores just in-frame clones and leaves some out. The data contain 45,000 to 50,000 clones, roughly 91% of them singletons. No antigen has been assigned to these receptors. The sample in question was PBMCs, obtained from a glioma patient whose treatment included an IDH1 peptide vaccine. All receptors come from a woman aged 40-49 years with glioma. Both conserved end residues are part of each CDR3. Fields, in order: D gene, V gene, J gene, clone size, CDR3 DNA, CDR3 protein. A D gene is named only where the DNA matches it firmly. Only some rows state a clone size, as once, few, many or a class for expanded clones.

>-|TRBV4-1|TRBJ1-2|-
TGCGCCAGCAGCCAACTTGGGGCAGAAGCTAACTATGGCTACACCTTC
CASSQLGAEANYGYTF
>-|TRBV4-3|TRBJ1-3|-
TGCGCCAGCAGCCAAGCCACTACGGACTCTGGAAACACCATATATTTT
CASSQATTDSGNTIYF
>-|TRBV7-2|TRBJ1-1|-
TGTGCCAGCAGCCCACTCATAGAAAAAGGTGTGTGGAACACTGAAGCTTTCTTT
CASSPLIEKGVWNTEAFF
>-|TRBV5-1|TRBJ2-1|-
TGCGCCAGCAGCTTGGTTGCAAACAATGAGCAGTTCTTC
CASSLVANNEQFF
>-|TRBV5-1|TRBJ1-1|-
TGCGCCAGCAGCCCCGGGTTCGCGGAAACTGAAGCTTTCTTT
CASSPGFAETEAFF
>-|TRBV5-4|TRBJ2-7|-
TGTGCCAGCAGCCTGTTTTCGAGGGAAGGGGACGAGCAGTACTTC
CASSLFSREGDEQYF
>-|TRBV20-1|TRBJ2-5|-
TGCAGTGCTAGAGTCTTGGAGACCCAGTACTTC
CSARVLETQYF
>-|TRBV6-1|TRBJ1-2|-
TGTGCCAGCAGTGAGTCACAGGGATTCCTGTATGGCTACACCTTC
CASSESQGFLYGYTF
>TRBD2|TRBV7-9|TRBJ2-7|-
TGTGCCAGCAGCTTAGACCCCGGGGGTAGCGGGGTCTACGAGCAGTACTTC
CASSLDPGGSGVYEQYF
>-|TRBV27|TRBJ2-4|-
TGTGCCAGCGGTGATTTCGGAGCCAAAAACATTCAGTACTTC
CASGDFGAKNIQYF
>TRBD1|TRBV5-1|TRBJ1-1|-
TGCGCCAGCAGCATAGGACAGGGTGCGGACACTGAAGCTTTCTTT
CASSIGQGADTEAFF
>-|TRBV7-2|TRBJ2-2|-
TGTGCCAGCAGTCGACAGGTGACAAACACCGGGGAGCTGTTTTTT
CASSRQVTNTGELFF
>TRBD2|TRBV5-1|TRBJ2-1|-
TGCGCCAGCAGCTCCCTAGCGGGAGGTGTCAATGAGCAGTTCTTC
CASSSLAGGVNEQFF
>-|TRBV10-2|TRBJ2-5|once
TGCGCCAGCAGTGAGTCGAGATTGGGAGAGACCCAGTACTTC
CASSESRLGETQYF
>-|TRBV4-1|TRBJ1-5|-
TGCGCCAGCAGCCAAACCGGACAGTTGCTCCTCGTCCTCAATCAGCCCCAGCATTTT
CASSQTGQLLLVLNQPQHF
>-|TRBV12-2|TRBJ1-1|-
TGTGCAAGTCGCTTCTCTTATTGGGGGATGAACACTGAAGCTTTCTTT
CASRFSYWGMNTEAFF
>-|TRBV4-1|TRBJ2-2|-
TGCGCCAGCAGCCAAGATTTCACATGGGGCACCGGGGAGCTGTTTTTT
CASSQDFTWGTGELFF
>-|TRBV28|TRBJ1-5|-
TGTGCCAGCAGGACAATTAGCAATCAGCCCCAGCATTTT
CASRTISNQPQHF
>-|TRBV27|TRBJ2-2|-
TGTGCCAGCAGTTTGGCCGGAGTAGGCACCGGGGAGCTGTTTTTT
CASSLAGVGTGELFF
>-|TRBV29-1|TRBJ2-3|-
TGCAGCGGTGGACAGATCACAGATACGCAGTATTTT
CSGGQITDTQYF
>-|TRBV4-3|TRBJ1-1|few
TGCGCCAGCAGCCGATGGGGTTACGGGGAGGGAGAAGCTTTCTTT
CASSRWGYGEGEAFF
>TRBD2|TRBV5-1|TRBJ2-1|-
TGCGCCAGCAGGGAGACTAGCGGGAGTCGGGGTGAGCAGTTCTTC
CASRETSGSRGEQFF
>TRBD1|TRBV5-1|TRBJ1-2|-
TGCGCCAGCAGCTCCTGGAGGACAGGGGAAGGAGACTATGGCTACACCTTC
CASSSWRTGEGDYGYTF
>-|TRBV5-4|TRBJ2-6|-
TGTGCCAGCAGCTTGGGGACAGTATCTGGGGCCAACGTCCTGACTTTC
CASSLGTVSGANVLTF
>-|TRBV7-8|TRBJ2-7|-
TGTGCCAGCAGCACTCGGGACTCCCTCTACTACGAGCAGTACTTC
CASSTRDSLYYEQYF
>-|TRBV7-2|TRBJ2-7|-
TGTGCCAGCAGCTTAGCAGGGGTCGGTTCGTACGAGCAGTACTTC
CASSLAGVGSYEQYF
>-|TRBV10-3|TRBJ2-1|-
TGTGCCATCAGCAAACAGGCGGGCTACAATGAGCAGTTCTTC
CAISKQAGYNEQFF
>-|TRBV4-3|TRBJ1-2|-
TGCGCCAGCAGCCAAGTGCTCATCGGGGGGGGCTACTATGGCTACACCTTC
CASSQVLIGGGYYGYTF
>TRBD1|TRBV7-9|TRBJ1-2|-
TGTGCCAGCAGCTTAGCAACGACAGGGGCAGGGGGCTACACCTTC
CASSLATTGAGGYTF
>TRBD2|TRBV6-1|TRBJ2-5|-
TGTGCCAGCAGCCGGGACTATCAAGAGACCCAGTACTTC
CASSRDYQETQYF
>TRBD1|TRBV2|TRBJ2-1|once
TGTGCCAGCAGTGAAGTTGGGACAGGGGCGGATGAGCAGTTCTTC
CASSEVGTGADEQFF
>TRBD1|TRBV6-6|TRBJ1-5|-
TGTGCCAGCTCTACAGGGGGGCCTGCAGTGGAGCCCCAGCATTTT
CASSTGGPAVEPQHF
>TRBD1|TRBV5-5|TRBJ1-6|-
TGTGCCAGCAGCTTGTACAGGGGAGATAATTCACCCCTCCACTTT
CASSLYRGDNSPLHF
>-|TRBV19|TRBJ1-1|-
TGTGCCAGTGGGGTATCGCCGAACACTGAAGCTTTCTTT
CASGVSPNTEAFF
>TRBD1|TRBV10-3|TRBJ2-1|-
TGTGCCATCAGTGACGCCGGGACAGGGGCCTCCTACAATGAGCAGTTCTTC
CAISDAGTGASYNEQFF
>-|TRBV14|TRBJ1-1|-
TGTGCCAGCAGCCAAGGCATGAACACTGAAGCTTTCTTT
CASSQGMNTEAFF